The 7 T cell receptor beta chains below were found in one sample sequenced in a study of spatial heterogeneity in lung cancer. TCRdb re-called the 5' RACE reads with MiXCR, one entry per CDR3 protein. The table shows 25,000 or so distinct CDR3 sequences, with about 3.5% occurring only once. Time point in this sample: sample taken at primary tumor resection. Unsorted tumor, nontumor lung tissue or cryopreserved PBMC supplied the whole RNA. The sample was PBMCs, taken at surgery. The source is a female donor with early-stage non-small cell lung cancer.

Ten or more counts support this clonotype. The chain links TRBV4-1 to TRBJ2-5; the D is unclear. This CDR3 spans 13 amino acids. Germline V CDR1 and CDR2: MGHRA, YSYEKL. V was clipped by 1 base and J by 5 bases, with 8 bases between them. In DNA form, the CDR3 reads TGCGCCAGCAGCCAAGGGGATACGGAGACCCAGTACTTC. This translates into CASSQGDTETQYF.

This clonotype was detected many times. The chain employs TRBV5-4 and TRBJ2-3, with 11 bases lining up with TRBD2. The V gene end was trimmed by 4 bases and the J gene end by 6 bases; junction bases not matched to a gene: 7. The CDR3 is 15 amino acids. In germline, CDR1 is SGHNT, CDR2 YYREEE (reference sequence). The CDR3 bases are TGTGCCAGCAGCCTGGGATCTAGCGGGAGGGATACGCAGTATTTT. It codes for CASSLGSSGRDTQYF.

This clonotype was counted ten times or more. This sequence joins TRBV12-3 or TRBV12-4 and TRBJ1-6; TRBD1 aligns across 7 bases. The CDR3 covers 14 residues. V shed 7 bases, J shed 10 bases, and the junction held 10 bases outside the gene matches. The CDR3 here is CASTPDRARSPLHF. CDR3 bases: TGTGCCAGCACCCCTGACAGGGCTCGGTCACCCCTCCACTTT.

The sample holds many counts of this clonotype. The chain recombines TRBV20-1 with TRBJ2-3; TRBD1 might be the D (7 bases). CDR1 is DFQATT and CDR2 is SNEGSKA in the germline V gene (reference sequence). The CDR3 covers 14 residues. The DNA for the CDR3 is TGCGGGGGGCGGACAGGCAGTGGCACAGATACGCAGTATTTT. It yields the protein CGGRTGSGTDTQYF.

This clonotype was counted ten times or more. The rearrangement uses TRBV29-1 and TRBJ2-1, with 11 bases that match TRBD2. V trimming: 4 bases; J trimming: 7 bases; junction bases outside the gene matches: 9. The CDR3 covers 15 residues. Germline values: CDR1 SQVTM, CDR2 ANQGSEA. CDR3 protein: CSVVDLAGGPNEQFF. Written as DNA, the CDR3 is TGCAGCGTTGTTGACCTAGCGGGAGGTCCGAATGAGCAGTTCTTC.

This clonotype was seen at least ten times. The gene calls are TRBV7-9 and TRBJ2-1; possibly TRBD1 or TRBD2 for D (5 bases each). The CDR3 totals 15 residues. The germline V gene encodes CDR1 SEHNR and CDR2 FQNEAQ (reference sequence). The V end lost 5 bases, the J end lost 6 bases, and 17 bases lay between the germline ends. The CDR3 coding sequence is TGTGCCAGCAGCGCGAAACTAGGGACGAGCAATGAGCAGTTCTTC. Its translation is CASSAKLGTSNEQFF.

This clonotype was seen ten or more times. The CDR3 DNA reads as TGTGCCAGCAGTTTTAGCGGCAACTATGGCTACACCTTC. It specifies CASSFSGNYGYTF. The chain combines TRBV12-3 or TRBV12-4 with TRBJ1-2; D remains ambiguous. The length of the CDR3 is 13 residues. V lost 3 bases to trimming and J lost 2 bases, with 7 bases between them.